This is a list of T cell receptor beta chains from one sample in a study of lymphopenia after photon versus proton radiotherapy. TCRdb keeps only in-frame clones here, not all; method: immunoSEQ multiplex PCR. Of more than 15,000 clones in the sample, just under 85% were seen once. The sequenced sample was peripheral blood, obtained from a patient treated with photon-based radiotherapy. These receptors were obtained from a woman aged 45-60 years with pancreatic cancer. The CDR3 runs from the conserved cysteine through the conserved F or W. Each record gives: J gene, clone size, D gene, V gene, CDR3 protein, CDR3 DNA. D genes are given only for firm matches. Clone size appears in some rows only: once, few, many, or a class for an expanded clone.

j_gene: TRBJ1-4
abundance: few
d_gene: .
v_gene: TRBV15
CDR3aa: CATSRAAATNEKLFF
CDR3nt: TGTGCCACCAGCAGAGCGGCTGCAACTAATGAAAAACTGTTTTTT

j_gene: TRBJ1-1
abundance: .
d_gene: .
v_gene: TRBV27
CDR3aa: CASRKGAAAEAFF
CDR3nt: TGTGCCAGCAGGAAAGGCGCGGCTGCTGAAGCTTTCTTT

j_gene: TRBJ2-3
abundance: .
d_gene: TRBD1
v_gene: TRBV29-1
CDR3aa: CSTFTGGLTDTQYF
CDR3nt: TGCAGCACTTTTACAGGGGGGTTAACAGATACGCAGTATTTT

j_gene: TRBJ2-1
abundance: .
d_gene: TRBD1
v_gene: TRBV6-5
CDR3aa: CASSSGQGGTYNEQFF
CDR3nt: TGTGCCAGCAGTTCCGGACAGGGGGGGACCTACAATGAGCAGTTCTTC

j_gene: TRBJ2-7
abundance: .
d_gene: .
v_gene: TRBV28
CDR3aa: CASRFDLREQYF
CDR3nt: TGTGCCAGCAGATTCGACCTAAGAGAGCAGTACTTC

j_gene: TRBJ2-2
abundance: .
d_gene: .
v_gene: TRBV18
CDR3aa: CASSPRSAGELFF
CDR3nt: TGTGCCAGCTCACCCAGATCGGCCGGGGAGCTGTTTTTT

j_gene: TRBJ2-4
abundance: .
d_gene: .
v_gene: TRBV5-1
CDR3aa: CASSLALGQPTTGDKNIQYF
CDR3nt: TGCGCCAGCAGCTTGGCATTGGGACAGCCAACGACGGGAGACAAAAACATTCAGTACTTC

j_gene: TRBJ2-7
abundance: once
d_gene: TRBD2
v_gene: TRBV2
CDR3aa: CASSRLAGIYEQYF
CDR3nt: TGTGCCAGCTCTCGGTTAGCGGGGATCTACGAGCAGTACTTC

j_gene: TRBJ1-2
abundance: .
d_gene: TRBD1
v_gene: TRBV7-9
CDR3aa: CASSLGGTGAHGYTF
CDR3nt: TGTGCCAGCAGCTTAGGAGGGACAGGGGCGCATGGCTACACCTTC

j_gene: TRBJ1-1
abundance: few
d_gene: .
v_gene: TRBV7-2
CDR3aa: CASSLDSRFEAFF
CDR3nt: TGTGCCAGCAGCTTAGACAGCCGATTTGAAGCTTTCTTT

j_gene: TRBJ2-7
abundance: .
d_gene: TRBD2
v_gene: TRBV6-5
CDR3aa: CASSYSASGRKDEQYF
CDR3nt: TGTGCCAGCAGTTACTCGGCTAGCGGGAGGAAGGACGAGCAGTACTTC

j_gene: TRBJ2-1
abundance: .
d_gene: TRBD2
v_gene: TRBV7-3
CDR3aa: CASSLTHFPGLAGGKEGNEQFF
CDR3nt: TGTGCCAGCAGCCTCACTCACTTCCCGGGACTAGCGGGAGGAAAGGAGGGGAATGAGCAGTTCTTC

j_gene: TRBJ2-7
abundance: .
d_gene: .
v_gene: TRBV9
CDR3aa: CASSVGDTPGNEQYF
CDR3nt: TGTGCCAGCAGCGTGGGGGACACCCCGGGCAACGAGCAGTACTTC

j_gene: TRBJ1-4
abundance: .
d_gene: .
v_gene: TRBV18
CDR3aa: CASSPSRGNNEKLFF
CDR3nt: TGTGCCAGCTCACCCTCGAGGGGGAACAATGAAAAACTGTTTTTT

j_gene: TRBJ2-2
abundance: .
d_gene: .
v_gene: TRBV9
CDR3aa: CASNLGEAGELFF
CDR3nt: TGTGCCAGCAACCTGGGTGAGGCCGGGGAGCTGTTTTTT

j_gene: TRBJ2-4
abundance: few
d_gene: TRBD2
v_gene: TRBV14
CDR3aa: CASSQRLAGGPNIQYF
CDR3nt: TGTGCCAGCAGCCAACGGCTAGCGGGAGGGCCGAACATTCAGTACTTC

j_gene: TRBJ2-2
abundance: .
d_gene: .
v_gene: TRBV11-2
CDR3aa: CASSRTNTGELFF
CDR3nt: TGTGCCAGCAGCCGAACGAACACCGGGGAGCTGTTTTTT

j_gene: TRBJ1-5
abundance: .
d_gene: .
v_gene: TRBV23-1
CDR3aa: CASSQPRTNQPQHF
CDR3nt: TGCGCCAGCAGTCAGCCACGGACGAATCAGCCCCAGCATTTT

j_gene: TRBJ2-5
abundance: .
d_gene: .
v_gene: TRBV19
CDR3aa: CASSSGTQETQYF
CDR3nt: TGTGCCAGTAGTTCCGGGACCCAAGAGACCCAGTACTTC

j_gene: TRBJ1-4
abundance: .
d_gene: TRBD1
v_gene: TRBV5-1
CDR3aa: CASSLGQGAKKLFF
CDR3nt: TGCGCCAGCAGCTTGGGACAGGGGGCTAAAAAACTGTTTTTT

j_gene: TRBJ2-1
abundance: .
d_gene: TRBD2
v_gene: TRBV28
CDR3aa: CASRVSGRAYYNEQFF
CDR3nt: TGTGCCAGCAGGGTAAGCGGGAGGGCCTACTACAATGAGCAGTTCTTC

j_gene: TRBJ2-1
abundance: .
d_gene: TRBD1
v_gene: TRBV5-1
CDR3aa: CASSWGDRARNEQFF
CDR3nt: TGCGCCAGCAGCTGGGGGGACAGGGCCCGGAATGAGCAGTTCTTC

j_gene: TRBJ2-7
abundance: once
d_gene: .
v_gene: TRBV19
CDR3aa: CASSMGGAGTYEQYF
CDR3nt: TGTGCCAGTAGTATGGGAGGAGCGGGTACCTACGAGCAGTACTTC

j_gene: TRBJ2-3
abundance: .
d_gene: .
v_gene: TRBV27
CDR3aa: CASSWKVGTDTQYF
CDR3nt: TGTGCCAGCAGTTGGAAGGTTGGAACAGATACGCAGTATTTT

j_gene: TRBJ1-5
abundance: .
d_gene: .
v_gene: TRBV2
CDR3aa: CASSGGPNQPQHF
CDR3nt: TGTGCCAGCAGTGGGGGTCCCAATCAGCCCCAGCATTTT

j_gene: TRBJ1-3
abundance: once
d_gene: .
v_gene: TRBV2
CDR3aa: CASSDINGPSGNTIYF
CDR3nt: TGTGCCAGCAGTGACATAAACGGGCCCTCTGGAAACACCATATATTTT

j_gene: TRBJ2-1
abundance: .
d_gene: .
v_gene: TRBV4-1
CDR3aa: CASSLDSLLNNEQFF
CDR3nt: TGCGCCAGCAGCCTGGACAGCCTCCTAAACAATGAGCAGTTCTTC

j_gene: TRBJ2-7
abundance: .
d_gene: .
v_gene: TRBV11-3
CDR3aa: CASSLHPGEQYF
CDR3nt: TGTGCCAGCAGCCTCCATCCCGGCGAGCAGTACTTC

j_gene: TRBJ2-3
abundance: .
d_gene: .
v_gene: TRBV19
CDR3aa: CASSIFGGSTDTQYF
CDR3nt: TGTGCCAGTAGTATTTTCGGGGGCTCCACAGATACGCAGTATTTT

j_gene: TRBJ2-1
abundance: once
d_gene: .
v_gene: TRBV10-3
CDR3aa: CAIKPGDLDNEQFF
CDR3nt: TGTGCCATTAAGCCGGGAGATTTAGACAATGAGCAGTTCTTC

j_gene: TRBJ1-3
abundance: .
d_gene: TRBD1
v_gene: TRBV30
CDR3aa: CAWSRLQGAQFSANTIYF
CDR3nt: TGTGCCTGGAGTAGGTTACAGGGGGCGCAATTCTCCGCAAACACCATATATTTT

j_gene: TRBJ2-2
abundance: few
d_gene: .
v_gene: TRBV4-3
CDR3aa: CASSQDRLARAGELFF
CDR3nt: TGCGCCAGCAGCCAAGATCGGCTAGCGAGAGCCGGGGAGCTGTTTTTT

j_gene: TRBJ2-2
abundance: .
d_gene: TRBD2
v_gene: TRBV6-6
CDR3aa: CASRILAGGEGGELFF
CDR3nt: TGTGCCAGCAGAATACTAGCGGGAGGAGAGGGCGGGGAGCTGTTTTTT

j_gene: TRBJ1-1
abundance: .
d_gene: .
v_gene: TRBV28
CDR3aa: CASEGNTEAFF
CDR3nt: TGTGCCAGTGAGGGAAACACTGAAGCTTTCTTT

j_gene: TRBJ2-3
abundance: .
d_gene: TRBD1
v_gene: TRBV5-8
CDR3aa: CASSLGQASTDTQYF
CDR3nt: TGTGCCAGCAGCCTTGGACAGGCTAGCACAGATACGCAGTATTTT

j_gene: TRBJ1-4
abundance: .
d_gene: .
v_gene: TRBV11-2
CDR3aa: CASSLASGKSSEKLFF
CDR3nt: TGTGCCAGCAGCTTAGCATCGGGAAAGTCGAGTGAAAAACTGTTTTTT

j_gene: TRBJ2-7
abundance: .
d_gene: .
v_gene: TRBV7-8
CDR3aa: CASSRPGSSLKYEQYF
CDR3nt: TGTGCCAGCAGTCGACCGGGTTCCTCTCTCAAATACGAGCAGTACTTC

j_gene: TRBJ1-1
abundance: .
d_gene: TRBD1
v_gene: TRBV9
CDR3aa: CASSGSGTGRDTEAFF
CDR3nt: TGTGCCAGCAGCGGATCCGGGACAGGGCGGGACACTGAAGCTTTCTTT

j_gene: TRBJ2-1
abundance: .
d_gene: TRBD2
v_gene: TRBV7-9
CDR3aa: CASSLRSGRSYNEQFF
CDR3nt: TGTGCCAGCAGCTTAAGAAGCGGGAGATCCTACAATGAGCAGTTCTTC

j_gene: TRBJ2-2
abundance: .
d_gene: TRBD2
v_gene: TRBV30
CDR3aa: CAWRWSGEGGELFF
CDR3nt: TGTGCCTGGAGGTGGAGCGGGGAGGGCGGGGAGCTGTTTTTT

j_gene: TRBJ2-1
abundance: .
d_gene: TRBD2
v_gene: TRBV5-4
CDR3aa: CASSGGGNEQFF
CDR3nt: TGTGCCAGCAGTGGGGGGGGTAATGAGCAGTTCTTC

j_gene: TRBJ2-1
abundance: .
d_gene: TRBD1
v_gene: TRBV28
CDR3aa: CASRDRGFRAQSNEQFF
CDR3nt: TGTGCCAGCCGGGACAGGGGCTTCCGGGCCCAATCCAATGAGCAGTTCTTC

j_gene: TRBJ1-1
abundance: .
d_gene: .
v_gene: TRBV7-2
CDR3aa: CASSLARQPSTEAFF
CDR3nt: TGTGCCAGCAGCTTAGCGAGGCAGCCGTCCACTGAAGCTTTCTTT

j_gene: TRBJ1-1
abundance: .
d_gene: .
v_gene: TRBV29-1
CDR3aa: CSVETGAQNTEAFF
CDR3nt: TGCAGCGTTGAAACGGGGGCCCAGAACACTGAAGCTTTCTTT

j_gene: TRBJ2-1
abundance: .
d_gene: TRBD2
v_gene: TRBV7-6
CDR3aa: CAGSLAQDGGTYNEQFF
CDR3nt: TGTGCCGGCAGCTTAGCGCAAGACGGGGGGACCTACAATGAGCAGTTCTTC